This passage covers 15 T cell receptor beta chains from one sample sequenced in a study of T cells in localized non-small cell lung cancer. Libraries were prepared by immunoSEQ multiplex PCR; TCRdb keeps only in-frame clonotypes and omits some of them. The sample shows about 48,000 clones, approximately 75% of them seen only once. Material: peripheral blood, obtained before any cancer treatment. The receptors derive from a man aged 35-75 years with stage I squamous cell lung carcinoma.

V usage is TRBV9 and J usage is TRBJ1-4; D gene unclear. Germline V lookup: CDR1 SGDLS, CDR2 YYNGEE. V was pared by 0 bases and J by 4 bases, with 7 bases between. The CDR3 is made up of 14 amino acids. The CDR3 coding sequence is TGTGCCAGCAGCGTAGACCGATTTAATGAAAAACTGTTTTTT. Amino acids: CASSVDRFNEKLFF.

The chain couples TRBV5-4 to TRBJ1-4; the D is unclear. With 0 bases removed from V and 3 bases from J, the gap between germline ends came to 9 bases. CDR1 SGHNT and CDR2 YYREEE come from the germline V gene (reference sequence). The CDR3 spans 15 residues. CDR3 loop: CASSLEGRANEKLFF. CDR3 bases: TGTGCCAGCAGCTTGGAGGGTCGTGCTAATGAAAAACTGTTTTTT.

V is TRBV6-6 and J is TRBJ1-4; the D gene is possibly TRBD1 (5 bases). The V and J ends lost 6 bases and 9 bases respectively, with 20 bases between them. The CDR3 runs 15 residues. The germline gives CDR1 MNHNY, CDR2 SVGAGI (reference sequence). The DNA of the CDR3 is TGTGCCAGCAGGGGCGGAGGGGAGGATTTGAAAAAACTGTTTTTT. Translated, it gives CASRGGGEDLKKLFF.

The CDR3 is CAISGPQGPQHF. CDR3 coding DNA: TGTGCCATCAGTGGACCACAGGGTCCCCAGCATTTT. The V gene is TRBV10-3, the J gene TRBJ1-5; perhaps TRBD1 as D (6 bases). Per the germline V gene, CDR1 is ENHRY and CDR2 is SYGVKD. This CDR3 has 12 amino acids. Trimming pared 4 bases from V and 10 bases from J, leaving 11 bases between.

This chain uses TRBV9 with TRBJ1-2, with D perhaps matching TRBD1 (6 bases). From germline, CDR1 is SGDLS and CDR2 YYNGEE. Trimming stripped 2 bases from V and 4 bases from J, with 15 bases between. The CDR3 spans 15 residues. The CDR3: CASSVGGDLTYGYTF. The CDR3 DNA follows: TGTGCCAGCAGCGTCGGGGGCGACCTAACCTATGGCTACACCTTC.

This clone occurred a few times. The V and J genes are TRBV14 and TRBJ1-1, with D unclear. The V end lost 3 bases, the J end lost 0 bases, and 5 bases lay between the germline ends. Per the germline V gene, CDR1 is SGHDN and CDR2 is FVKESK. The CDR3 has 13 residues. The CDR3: CASSHSMNTEAFF. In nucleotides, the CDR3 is TGTGCCAGCAGCCATAGTATGAACACTGAAGCTTTCTTT.

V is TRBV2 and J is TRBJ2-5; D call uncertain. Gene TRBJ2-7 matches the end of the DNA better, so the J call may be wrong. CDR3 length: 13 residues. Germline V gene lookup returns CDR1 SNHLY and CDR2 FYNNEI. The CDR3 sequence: CASSGQVPYEQYF. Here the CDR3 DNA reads TGTGCCAGCAGTGGTCAAGTTCCCTACGAGCAGTACTTC.

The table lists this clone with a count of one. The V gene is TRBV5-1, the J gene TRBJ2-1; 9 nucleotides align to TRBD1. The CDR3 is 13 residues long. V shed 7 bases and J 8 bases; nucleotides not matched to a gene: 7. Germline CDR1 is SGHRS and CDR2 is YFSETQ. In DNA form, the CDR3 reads TGCGCCAGCCGGACAGGGGCTAGGGATGAGCAGTTCTTC. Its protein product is CASRTGARDEQFF. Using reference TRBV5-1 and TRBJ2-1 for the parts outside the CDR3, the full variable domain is KAGVTQTPRYLIKTRGQQVTLSCSPISGHRSVSWYQQTPGQGLQFLFEYFSETQRNKGNFPGRFSGRQFSNSRSEMNVSTLELGDSALYLCASRTGARDEQFFGPGTRLTVL.

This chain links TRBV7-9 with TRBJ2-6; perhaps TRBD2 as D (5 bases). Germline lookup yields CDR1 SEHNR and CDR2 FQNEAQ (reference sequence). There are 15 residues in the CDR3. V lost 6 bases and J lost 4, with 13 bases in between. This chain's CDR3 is CASRSPSPGANVLTF. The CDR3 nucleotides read TGTGCCAGCAGGTCGCCTAGCCCCGGGGCCAACGTCCTGACTTTC.

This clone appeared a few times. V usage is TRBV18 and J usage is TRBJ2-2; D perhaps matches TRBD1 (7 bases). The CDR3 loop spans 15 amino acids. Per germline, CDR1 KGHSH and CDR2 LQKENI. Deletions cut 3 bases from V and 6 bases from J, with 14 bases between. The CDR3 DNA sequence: TGTGCCAGCTCACCTGACAGGGAGGTGGCCGGGGAGCTGTTTTTT. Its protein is CASSPDREVAGELFF. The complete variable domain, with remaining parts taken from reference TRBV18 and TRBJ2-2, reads NAGVMQNPRHLVRRRGQEARLRCSPMKGHSHVYWYRQLPEEGLKFMVYLQKENIIDESGMPKERFSAEFPKEGPSILRIQQVVRGDSAAYFCASSPDREVAGELFFGEGSRLTVL.

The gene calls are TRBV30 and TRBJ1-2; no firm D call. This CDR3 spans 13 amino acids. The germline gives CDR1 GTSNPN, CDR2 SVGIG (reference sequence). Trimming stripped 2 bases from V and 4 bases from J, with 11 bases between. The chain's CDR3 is CAWSHGEVYGYTF. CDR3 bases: TGTGCCTGGAGTCACGGCGAAGTCTATGGCTACACCTTC.

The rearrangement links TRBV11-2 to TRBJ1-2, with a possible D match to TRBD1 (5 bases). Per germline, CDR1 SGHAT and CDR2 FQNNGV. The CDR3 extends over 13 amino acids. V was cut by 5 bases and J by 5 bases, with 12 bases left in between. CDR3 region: CASSVLGGYGYTF. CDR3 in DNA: TGTGCCAGCAGCGTCCTCGGGGGATATGGCTACACCTTC.

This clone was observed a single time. CDR3 DNA: TGTGCCAGCAGCTTGGCGGCCTACCAAAGGGCAGATACGCAGTATTTT. Residues: CASSLAAYQRADTQYF. This chain links TRBV5-4 with TRBJ2-3; D not certain. V gave up 0 bases and J gave up 4 bases, with 15 bases separating them. This CDR3 comprises 16 residues. The germline CDR1 and CDR2 sequences are SGHNT and YYREEE (reference sequence).

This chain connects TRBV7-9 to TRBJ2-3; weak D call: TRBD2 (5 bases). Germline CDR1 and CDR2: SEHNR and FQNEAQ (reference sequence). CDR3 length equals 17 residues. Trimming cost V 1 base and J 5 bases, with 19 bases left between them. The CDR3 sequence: CASSLEVNRGSKDTQYF. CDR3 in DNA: TGTGCCAGCAGCTTAGAAGTTAATCGGGGATCGAAAGATACGCAGTATTTT.

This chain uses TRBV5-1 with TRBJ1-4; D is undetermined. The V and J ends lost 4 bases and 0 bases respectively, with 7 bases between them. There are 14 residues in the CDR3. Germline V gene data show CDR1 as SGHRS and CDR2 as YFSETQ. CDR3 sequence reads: CASSRDATNEKLFF. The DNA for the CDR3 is TGCGCCAGCAGCCGAGATGCAACTAATGAAAAACTGTTTTTT. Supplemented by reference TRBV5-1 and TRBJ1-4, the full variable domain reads KAGVTQTPRYLIKTRGQQVTLSCSPISGHRSVSWYQQTPGQGLQFLFEYFSETQRNKGNFPGRFSGRQFSNSRSEMNVSTLELGDSALYLCASSRDATNEKLFFGSGTQLSVL.